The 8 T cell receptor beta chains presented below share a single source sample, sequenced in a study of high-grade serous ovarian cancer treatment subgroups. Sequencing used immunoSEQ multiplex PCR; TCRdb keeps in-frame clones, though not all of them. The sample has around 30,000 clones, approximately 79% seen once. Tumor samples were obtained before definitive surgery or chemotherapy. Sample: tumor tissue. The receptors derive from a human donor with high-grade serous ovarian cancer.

The CDR3 nucleotides read TGCGCCAGCAGCCAAGATCGGAACCAAGAGACCCAGTACTTC. It encodes CASSQDRNQETQYF. The chain joins TRBV4-1 to TRBJ2-5; D ambiguous. Trimming removed 0 bases at V and 0 bases at J, with 5 bases between. The CDR3 extends over 14 amino acids. Germline V gene sequence: CDR1 MGHRA, CDR2 YSYEKL.

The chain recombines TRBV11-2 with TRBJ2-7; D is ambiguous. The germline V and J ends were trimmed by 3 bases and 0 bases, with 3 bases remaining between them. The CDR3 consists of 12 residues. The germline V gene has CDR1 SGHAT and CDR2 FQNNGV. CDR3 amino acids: CASSFSSYEQYF. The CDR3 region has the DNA TGTGCCAGCAGCTTCTCCTCCTACGAGCAGTACTTC.

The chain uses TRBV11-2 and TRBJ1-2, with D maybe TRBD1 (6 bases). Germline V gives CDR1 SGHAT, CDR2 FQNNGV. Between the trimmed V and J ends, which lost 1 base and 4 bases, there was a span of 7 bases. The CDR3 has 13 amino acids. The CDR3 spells CASSLGGGYGYTF. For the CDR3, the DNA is TGTGCCAGCAGCTTAGGAGGGGGCTATGGCTACACCTTC.

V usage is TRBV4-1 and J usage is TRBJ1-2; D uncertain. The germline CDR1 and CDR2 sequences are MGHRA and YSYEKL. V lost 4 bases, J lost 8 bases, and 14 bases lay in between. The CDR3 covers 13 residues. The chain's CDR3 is CASSPRETWGYTF. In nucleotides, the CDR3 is TGCGCCAGCAGCCCCCGTGAGACCTGGGGCTACACCTTC.

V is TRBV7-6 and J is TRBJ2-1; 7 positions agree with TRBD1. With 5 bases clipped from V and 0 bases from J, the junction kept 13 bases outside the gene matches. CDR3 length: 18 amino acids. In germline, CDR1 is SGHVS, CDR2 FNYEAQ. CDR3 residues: CASSPRYRGGSSYNEQFF. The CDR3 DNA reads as TGTGCCAGCAGCCCCCGTTATAGAGGGGGCAGCTCCTACAATGAGCAGTTCTTC.

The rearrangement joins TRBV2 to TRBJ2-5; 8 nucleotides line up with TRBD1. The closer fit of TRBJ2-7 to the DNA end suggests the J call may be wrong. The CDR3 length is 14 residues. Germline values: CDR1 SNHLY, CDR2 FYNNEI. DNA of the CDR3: TGTGCCAGCAGTTCACAGGGGGATTACTACGAGCAGTACTTC. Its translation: CASSSQGDYYEQYF.

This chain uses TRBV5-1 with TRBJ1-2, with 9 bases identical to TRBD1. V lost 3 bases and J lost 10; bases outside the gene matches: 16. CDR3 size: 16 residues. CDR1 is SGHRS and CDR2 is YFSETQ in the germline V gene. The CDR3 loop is CASSSTHGTGTDDYTF. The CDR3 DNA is TGCGCCAGCAGCTCGACCCACGGGACAGGGACGGATGACTACACCTTC.

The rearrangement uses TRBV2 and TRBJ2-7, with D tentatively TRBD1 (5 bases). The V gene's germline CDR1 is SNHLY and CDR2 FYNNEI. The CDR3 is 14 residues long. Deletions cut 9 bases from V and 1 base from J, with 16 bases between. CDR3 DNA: TGTGCCAGTTATCGAAGGCAGGGATCCTACGAGCAGTACTTC. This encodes CASYRRQGSYEQYF.